This is a list of T cell receptor beta chains from one sample in a study of shared T cell receptors in the human thymus. Generated by immunoSEQ multiplex PCR, the TCRdb table keeps only in-frame clones and is missing some. The repertoire holds some 640,000 clones, with around 87% as singletons. These data also featured in a second study, about human thymus T cells.

The specimen sequenced was thymocytes. Source of these receptors: a boy in the first two years of life with a congenital heart defect. Both conserved end residues are part of each CDR3. Each record gives: J gene, clone size, D gene, V gene, CDR3 protein, CDR3 DNA. D genes are given only for firm matches. Expanded clones are given a class, and other clones once, few, many or no size at all.

J gene: TRBJ1-1; clone size: NA; D gene: TRBD1; V gene: TRBV15; CDR3 protein: CATSRGDRGRTEAFF; CDR3 DNA: TGTGCCACCAGCAGGGGAGACAGGGGGAGAACTGAAGCTTTCTTT
J gene: TRBJ2-1; clone size: once; D gene: TRBD2; V gene: TRBV4-1; CDR3 protein: CASSRIPSGRAHNEQFF; CDR3 DNA: TGCGCCAGCAGCCGAATCCCTAGCGGGAGGGCCCACAATGAGCAGTTCTTC
J gene: TRBJ1-3; clone size: NA; D gene: NA; V gene: TRBV6-5; CDR3 protein: CASSMTGGGNTIYF; CDR3 DNA: TGTGCCAGCTCTATGACGGGGGGCGGAAACACCATATATTTT
J gene: TRBJ2-3; clone size: NA; D gene: TRBD2; V gene: TRBV10-3; CDR3 protein: CAISESNGLAGGRATDTQYF; CDR3 DNA: TGTGCCATCAGTGAGTCGAATGGACTAGCGGGGGGGAGGGCCACAGATACGCAGTATTTT
J gene: TRBJ1-1; clone size: NA; D gene: NA; V gene: TRBV29-1; CDR3 protein: CSVLLRDTVNTEAFF; CDR3 DNA: TGCAGCGTTTTGTTGAGGGACACCGTGAACACTGAAGCTTTCTTT
J gene: TRBJ2-1; clone size: NA; D gene: NA; V gene: TRBV19; CDR3 protein: CASSEAGPNEQFF; CDR3 DNA: TGTGCCAGTAGTGAAGCAGGCCCCAATGAGCAGTTCTTC
J gene: TRBJ2-1; clone size: NA; D gene: TRBD2; V gene: TRBV25-1; CDR3 protein: CASSEGRLAGDNEQFF; CDR3 DNA: TGTGCCAGCAGTGAAGGGCGGCTAGCGGGGGACAATGAGCAGTTCTTC
J gene: TRBJ1-1; clone size: once; D gene: NA; V gene: TRBV25-1; CDR3 protein: CASSPGRGPENTEAFF; CDR3 DNA: TGTGCCAGCAGCCCCGGCCGAGGGCCCGAGAACACTGAAGCTTTCTTT
J gene: TRBJ1-5; clone size: NA; D gene: NA; V gene: TRBV15; CDR3 protein: CATSRVTILKGYSNQPQHF; CDR3 DNA: TGTGCCACCAGCAGAGTCACGATACTCAAGGGGTATAGCAATCAGCCCCAGCATTTT
J gene: TRBJ2-7; clone size: NA; D gene: NA; V gene: TRBV14; CDR3 protein: CASSREKPGLSSEQYF; CDR3 DNA: TGTGCCAGCAGCCGAGAAAAACCGGGACTGAGTTCCGAGCAGTACTTC
J gene: TRBJ1-2; clone size: NA; D gene: NA; V gene: TRBV18; CDR3 protein: CASSLGIRGDYGYTF; CDR3 DNA: TGTGCCAGCTCACTGGGGATCCGGGGTGACTATGGCTACACCTTC
J gene: TRBJ2-5; clone size: NA; D gene: TRBD1; V gene: TRBV15; CDR3 protein: CATSSTVQGRETQYF; CDR3 DNA: TGTGCCACCAGCAGCACGGTACAGGGGAGAGAGACCCAGTACTTC
J gene: TRBJ2-7; clone size: NA; D gene: TRBD2; V gene: TRBV30; CDR3 protein: CAWSVRGVTSGTYEQYF; CDR3 DNA: TGTGCCTGGAGTGTACGGGGAGTAACTAGCGGAACCTACGAGCAGTACTTC
J gene: TRBJ1-1; clone size: NA; D gene: NA; V gene: TRBV6-1; CDR3 protein: CASSPTRVDTEAFF; CDR3 DNA: TGTGCCAGCAGTCCGACGAGGGTTGACACTGAAGCTTTCTTT
J gene: TRBJ2-7; clone size: NA; D gene: NA; V gene: TRBV5-6; CDR3 protein: CASSWRSPSYEQYF; CDR3 DNA: TGTGCCAGCAGCTGGAGGTCCCCCTCCTACGAGCAGTACTTC
J gene: TRBJ1-5; clone size: NA; D gene: TRBD1; V gene: TRBV28; CDR3 protein: CASSSRQGAHQPQHF; CDR3 DNA: TGTGCCAGCAGTTCTCGCCAGGGGGCCCATCAGCCCCAGCATTTT
J gene: TRBJ2-2; clone size: NA; D gene: NA; V gene: TRBV4-3; CDR3 protein: CASSQDRQVATGELFF; CDR3 DNA: TGCGCCAGCAGCCAAGATCGGCAGGTTGCCACCGGGGAGCTGTTTTTT
J gene: TRBJ1-1; clone size: NA; D gene: TRBD1; V gene: TRBV7-6; CDR3 protein: CASSHDSYHSGTGGRNTEAFF; CDR3 DNA: TGTGCCAGCAGCCACGATAGCTACCACTCCGGGACAGGGGGACGGAACACTGAAGCTTTCTTT
J gene: TRBJ2-1; clone size: NA; D gene: NA; V gene: TRBV27; CDR3 protein: CASSFTSTDEQFF; CDR3 DNA: TGTGCCAGCAGTTTTACTAGCACCGATGAGCAGTTCTTC
J gene: TRBJ1-2; clone size: NA; D gene: NA; V gene: TRBV5-6; CDR3 protein: CASSISGESFSYTF; CDR3 DNA: TGTGCCAGCAGCATATCAGGGGAGAGTTTCAGCTACACCTTC
J gene: TRBJ2-7; clone size: NA; D gene: TRBD1; V gene: TRBV7-2; CDR3 protein: CASRQGTGDYEQYF; CDR3 DNA: TGTGCCAGCAGGCAAGGGACAGGGGACTACGAGCAGTACTTC
J gene: TRBJ1-2; clone size: NA; D gene: NA; V gene: TRBV7-9; CDR3 protein: CASSLEPINYGYTF; CDR3 DNA: TGTGCCAGCAGCTTAGAGCCCATCAACTATGGCTACACCTTC
J gene: TRBJ2-4; clone size: NA; D gene: TRBD2; V gene: TRBV9; CDR3 protein: CASSVEGLAGAKNIQYF; CDR3 DNA: TGTGCCAGCAGCGTAGAAGGACTAGCGGGGGCCAAAAACATTCAGTACTTC
J gene: TRBJ1-3; clone size: NA; D gene: NA; V gene: TRBV28; CDR3 protein: CASTEGSGNTIYF; CDR3 DNA: TGTGCCAGCACCGAGGGCTCTGGAAACACCATATATTTT
J gene: TRBJ2-7; clone size: NA; D gene: TRBD1; V gene: TRBV5-4; CDR3 protein: CASSPGQGADEQYF; CDR3 DNA: TGTGCCAGCAGCCCGGGACAGGGGGCCGACGAGCAGTACTTC
J gene: TRBJ1-4; clone size: few; D gene: TRBD1; V gene: TRBV6-5; CDR3 protein: CASSARDRGEKLFF; CDR3 DNA: TGTGCCAGCAGTGCCCGAGACAGGGGTGAAAAACTGTTTTTT
J gene: TRBJ1-2; clone size: NA; D gene: NA; V gene: TRBV28; CDR3 protein: CASSLIEAGTNYGYTF; CDR3 DNA: TGTGCCAGCAGTTTGATAGAGGCGGGCACAAACTATGGCTACACCTTC
J gene: TRBJ1-3; clone size: few; D gene: NA; V gene: TRBV18; CDR3 protein: CASSLPAGDGNTIYF; CDR3 DNA: TGTGCCAGCTCACTCCCCGCGGGGGATGGAAACACCATATATTTT